This paragraph covers one TCR beta chain sequence. A much more abundant neighbour one base away suggests this may be a read error. No conserved phenylalanine or tryptophan is present at the end of the CDR3, so a read error is the likely explanation. CDR1 and CDR2 from the germline V gene are DFQATT and SNEGSKA (reference sequence). The CDR3 has 13 amino acids. This specimen comes from a study of regulatory T cells in long-lasting Graves disease. TCR beta libraries were built with iRepertoire HTBI primers and Arm-PCR of CDR3 regions. TCRdb called the multiplex PCR reads again in MiXCR, with one record for every CDR3 protein. The sample shows about 240,000 distinct CDR3 sequences, about 19% of them seen only once. Time point denoted: newly diagnosed GD, antithyroid drugs for less than 3 months. After RNA was extracted from PBMCs, the TCR library was made from it.

This clonotype was obtained from a female donor with Graves disease. The chain is built from TRBV20-1 and TRBJ2-1; no clear D gene. The J call may be incorrect, as the DNA end agrees better with TRBJ2-5. This specimen consisted of peripheral blood mononuclear cells (PBMCs), obtained at new diagnosis, from a patient treated with antithyroid drugs. The CDR3 loop reads CSARVGSQETQYL. As DNA, the CDR3 is TGCAGTGCTAGAGTTGGGTCCCAAGAGACCCAGTACCTC.